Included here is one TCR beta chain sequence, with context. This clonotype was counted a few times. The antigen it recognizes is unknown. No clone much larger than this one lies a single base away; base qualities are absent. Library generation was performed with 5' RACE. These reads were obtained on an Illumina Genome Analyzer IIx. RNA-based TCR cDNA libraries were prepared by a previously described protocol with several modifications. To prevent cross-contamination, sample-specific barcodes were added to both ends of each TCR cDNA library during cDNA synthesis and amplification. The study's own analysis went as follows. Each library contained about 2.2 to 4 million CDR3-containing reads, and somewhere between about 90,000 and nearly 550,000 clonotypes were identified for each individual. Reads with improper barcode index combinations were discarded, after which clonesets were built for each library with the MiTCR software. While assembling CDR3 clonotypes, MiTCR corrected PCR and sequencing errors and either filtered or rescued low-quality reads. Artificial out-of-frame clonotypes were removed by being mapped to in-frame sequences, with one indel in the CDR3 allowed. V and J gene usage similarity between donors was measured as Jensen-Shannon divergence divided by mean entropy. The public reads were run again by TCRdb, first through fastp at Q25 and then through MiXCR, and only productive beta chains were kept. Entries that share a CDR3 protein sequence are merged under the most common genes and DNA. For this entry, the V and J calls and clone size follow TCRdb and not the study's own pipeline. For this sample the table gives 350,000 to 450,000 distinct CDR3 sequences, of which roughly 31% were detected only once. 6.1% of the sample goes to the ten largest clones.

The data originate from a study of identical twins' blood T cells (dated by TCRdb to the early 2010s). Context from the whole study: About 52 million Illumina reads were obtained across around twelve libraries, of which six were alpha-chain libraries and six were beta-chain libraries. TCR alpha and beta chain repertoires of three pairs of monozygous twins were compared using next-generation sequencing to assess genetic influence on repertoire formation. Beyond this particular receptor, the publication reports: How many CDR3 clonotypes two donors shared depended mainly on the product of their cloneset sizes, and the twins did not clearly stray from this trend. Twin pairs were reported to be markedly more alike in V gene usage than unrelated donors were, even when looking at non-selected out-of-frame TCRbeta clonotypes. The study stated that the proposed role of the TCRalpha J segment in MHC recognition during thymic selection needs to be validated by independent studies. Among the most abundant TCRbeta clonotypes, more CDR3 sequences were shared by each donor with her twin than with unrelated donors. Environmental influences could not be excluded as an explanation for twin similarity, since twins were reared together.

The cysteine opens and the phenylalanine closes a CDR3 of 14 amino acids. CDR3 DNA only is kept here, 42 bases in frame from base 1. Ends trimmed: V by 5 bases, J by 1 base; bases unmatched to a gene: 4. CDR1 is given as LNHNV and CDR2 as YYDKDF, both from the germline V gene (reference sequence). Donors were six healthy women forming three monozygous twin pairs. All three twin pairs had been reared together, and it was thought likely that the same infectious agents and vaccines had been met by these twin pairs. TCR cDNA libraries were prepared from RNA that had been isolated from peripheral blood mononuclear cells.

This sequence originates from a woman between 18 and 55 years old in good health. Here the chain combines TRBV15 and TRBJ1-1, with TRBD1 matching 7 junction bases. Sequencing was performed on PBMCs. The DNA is TGTGCCACCAGCCGGACAGGTTGGAACACTGAAGCTTTCTTT. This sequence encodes CATSRTGWNTEAFF.